This T cell receptor beta chain comes out of a study of blood T cell repertoires in COVID-19. Produced via immunoSEQ multiplex PCR; TCRdb's table is partial and in-frame only. The sample has 210,000 or so clones; around 86% are singletons. Source material: PBMCs or T cells enriched from blood (not recorded which). The clonotype was recovered from a woman between 50 and 59 years old with acute COVID-19.

The CDR3 sequence: CASSLIALAGEETQYF. The CDR3 nucleotides read TGTGCCAGCAGCTTAATTGCCCTAGCGGGAGAAGAGACCCAGTACTTC. The V gene is TRBV7-2, the J gene TRBJ2-5; 10 bases are a match to TRBD2. Germline V gene lookup returns CDR1 SGHTA and CDR2 FQGNSA. V lost 2 bases, J lost 3 bases, and 6 bases stayed unmatched. The CDR3 extends over 16 amino acids.